Shown below are 5 T cell receptor beta chains from a single sample sequenced in a study of T cell changes during pregnancy in multiple sclerosis. The table came from immunoSEQ multiplex PCR; TCRdb's copy has only in-frame clones and leaves some out. The sample lists 30,000 to 45,000 clones; about nine tenths were seen once. Sequenced here: CD4+ T cells from peripheral blood mononuclear cells, sampled before pregnancy. These receptors were obtained from a female donor with multiple sclerosis, enrolled in a pregnancy study.

This clone occurred once. The chain uses TRBV5-4 and TRBJ2-5; the match to TRBD1 covers 10 bases. The germline CDR1 and CDR2 sequences are SGHNT and YYREEE (reference sequence). The CDR3 extends over 17 amino acids. The ends lost 0 bases at V and 6 bases at J; junction bases unmatched: 11. The CDR3 DNA follows: TGTGCCAGCAGCTTGGCAGCATCGTGGGACAGGGGCAAGACCCAGTACTTC. Protein product: CASSLAASWDRGKTQYF.

The chain combines TRBV18 with TRBJ1-4; D gene ambiguous. Germline V gene lookup returns CDR1 KGHSH and CDR2 LQKENI. The V end lost 6 bases, the J end lost 5 bases, and 16 bases lay between the germline ends. This CDR3 has 15 residues. Here the CDR3 reads CASSRSPGGNEKLFF. CDR3 in DNA: TGTGCCAGCTCCCGAAGCCCAGGTGGGAATGAAAAACTGTTTTTT.

The rearrangement uses TRBV15 and TRBJ2-7, with 9 positions matching TRBD1. This CDR3 spans 14 amino acids. V was clipped by 1 base and J by 3 bases; unmatched bases: 1. Germline CDR1 LNHNV, CDR2 YYDKDF (reference sequence). CDR3 amino acids: CATSRGQGVYEQYF. The CDR3 DNA sequence: TGTGCCACCAGCAGAGGACAGGGGGTCTACGAGCAGTACTTC.

V gene TRBV19 combines with J gene TRBJ2-5; 12 bases map to TRBD2. The CDR3 spans 14 residues. V lost 6 bases to trimming and J lost 5 bases; unmatched junction nucleotides: 4. Germline V gene lookup returns CDR1 LNHDA and CDR2 SQIVND (reference sequence). CDR3: CASSLAGGSETQYF. CDR3 bases: TGTGCCAGTAGCCTAGCGGGAGGGTCTGAGACCCAGTACTTC.

This chain joins TRBV4-2 and TRBJ2-7; TRBD2 agrees at 9 bases. The CDR3 has 15 amino acids. CDR1 is LGHNA, CDR2 YNFKEQ, per germline. Losses at the gene ends were 0 bases for V and 7 bases for J; bases not matched to a gene: 7. CDR3 sequence: CASSQELAGVWEQYF. For the CDR3, the DNA is TGTGCCAGCAGCCAAGAACTAGCGGGTGTTTGGGAGCAGTACTTC.